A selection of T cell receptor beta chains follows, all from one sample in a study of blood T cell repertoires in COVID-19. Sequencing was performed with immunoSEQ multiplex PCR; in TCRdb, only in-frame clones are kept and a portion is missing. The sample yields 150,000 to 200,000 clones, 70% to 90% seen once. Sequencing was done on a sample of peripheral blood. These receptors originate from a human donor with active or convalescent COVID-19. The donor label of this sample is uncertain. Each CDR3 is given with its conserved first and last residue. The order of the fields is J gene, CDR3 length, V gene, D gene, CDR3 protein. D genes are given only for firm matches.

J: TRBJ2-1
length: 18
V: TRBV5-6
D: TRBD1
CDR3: CASSSERDRGKVTDEQFF

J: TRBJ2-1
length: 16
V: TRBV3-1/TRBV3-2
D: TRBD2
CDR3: CASSLRGGGASNEQFF

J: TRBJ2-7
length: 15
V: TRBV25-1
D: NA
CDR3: CASSEQSGPLDEQYF

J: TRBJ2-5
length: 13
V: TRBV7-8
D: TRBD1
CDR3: CASSRGTGETQYF

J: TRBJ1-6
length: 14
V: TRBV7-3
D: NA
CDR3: CASSFTGLNSPLHF

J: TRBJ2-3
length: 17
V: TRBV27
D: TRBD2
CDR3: CASSPLGTSGAHSTQYF

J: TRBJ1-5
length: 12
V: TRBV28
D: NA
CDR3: CATGGGPQPQHF

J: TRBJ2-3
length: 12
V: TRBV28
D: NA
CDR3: CASSTSGDTQYF

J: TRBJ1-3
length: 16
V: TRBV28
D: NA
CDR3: CASSLYEIHSGNTIYF

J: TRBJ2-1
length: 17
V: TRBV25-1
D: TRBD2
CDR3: CASSSRGRLAVNNEQFF

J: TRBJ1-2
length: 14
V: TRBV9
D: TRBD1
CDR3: CASSAGQETGGYTF

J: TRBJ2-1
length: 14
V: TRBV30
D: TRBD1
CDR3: CACISGGPGNEQFF

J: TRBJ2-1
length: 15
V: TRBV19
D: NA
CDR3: CASSIGGRTYNEQFF

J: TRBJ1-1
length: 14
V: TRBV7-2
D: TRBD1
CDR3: CASSSRQGVHEAFF

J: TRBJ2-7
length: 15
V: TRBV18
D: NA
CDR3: CASSKSPGSAYEQYF

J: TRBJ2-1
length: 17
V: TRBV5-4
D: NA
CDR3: CASSPNLAESSYNEQFF

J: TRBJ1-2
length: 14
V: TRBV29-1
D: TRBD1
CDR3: CSVLVRTGGGGYTF

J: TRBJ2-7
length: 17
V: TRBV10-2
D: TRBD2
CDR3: CASSSTSGITPSYEQYF

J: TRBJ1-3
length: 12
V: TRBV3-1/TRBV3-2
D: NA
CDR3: CASSQGGSPIYF

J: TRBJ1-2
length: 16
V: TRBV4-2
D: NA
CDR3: CASSQLGGGHSYGYTF

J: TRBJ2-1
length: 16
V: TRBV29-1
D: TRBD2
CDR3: CSVGGTSGQEYNEQFF

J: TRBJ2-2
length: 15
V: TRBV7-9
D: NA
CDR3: CASSLVRGFTGELFF

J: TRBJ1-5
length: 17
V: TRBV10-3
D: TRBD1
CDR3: CAISESGQGKRNQPQHF

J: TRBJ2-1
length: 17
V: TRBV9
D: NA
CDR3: CASSTKRGLSTYNEQFF

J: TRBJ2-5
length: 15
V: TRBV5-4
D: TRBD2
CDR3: CASRPGLAVSETQYF

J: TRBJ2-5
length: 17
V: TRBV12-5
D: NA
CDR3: CASGLVLGGSIQETQYF

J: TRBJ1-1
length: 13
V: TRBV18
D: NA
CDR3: CASSLTGEIGAFF

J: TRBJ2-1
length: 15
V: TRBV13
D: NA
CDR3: CASSFTGKRSNEQFF

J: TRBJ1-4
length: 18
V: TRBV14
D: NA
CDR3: CASSQVGSRGAFNEKLFF

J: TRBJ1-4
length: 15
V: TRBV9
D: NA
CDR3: CASSVAGGPNEKLFF